Sequencing of this TCR beta chain was carried out in a study of T cell repertoires in cytomegalovirus infection. The wider study: From public TCR beta signatures came an indication of both CMV infection and matching HLA type.

The CDR3 is made up of 17 amino acids. Per the germline V gene, CDR1 is MGHRA and CDR2 is YSYEKL. Broader study findings: The ex vivo response was dominated by HLA-C-restricted CMV-specific TCR beta clonotypes.

On this clonotype itself: Antigen specificity is unknown. The junction does not match germline at one end; this may be a read error.

TCRdb re-called the reads with MiXCR, one entry per CDR3 protein. The repertoire includes roughly 350,000 distinct CDR3 sequences, roughly 34% of them detected once, and around an eighth sits in the top ten. The TCR sequence derives from a human donor in good health (CMV status not recorded). Some clones in this sample may be carry-over from other donors' samples. The sample here was cultured PBMCs, taken from culture after CMV antigen stimulation. The chain couples TRBV4-1 to TRBJ2-5; D is uncertain. CDR3 sequence reads: CASSQESLGIVQETQYF. The CDR3 nucleotides are TGTGCCAGCAGCCAAGAAAGTTTGGGAATCGTCCAAGAGACCCAGTACTTC.